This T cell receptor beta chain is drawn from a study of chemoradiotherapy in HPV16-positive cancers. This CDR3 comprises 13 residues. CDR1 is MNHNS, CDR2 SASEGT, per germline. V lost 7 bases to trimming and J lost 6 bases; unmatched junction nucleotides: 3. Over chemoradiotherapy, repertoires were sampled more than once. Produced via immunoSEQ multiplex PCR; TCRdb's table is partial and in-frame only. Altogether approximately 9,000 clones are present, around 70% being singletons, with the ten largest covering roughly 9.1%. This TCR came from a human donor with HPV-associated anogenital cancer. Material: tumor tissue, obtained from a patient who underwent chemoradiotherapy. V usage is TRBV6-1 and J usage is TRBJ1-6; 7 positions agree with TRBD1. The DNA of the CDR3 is TGTGCCAGCACGGGACAGACTAATTCACCCCTCCACTTT. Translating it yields CASTGQTNSPLHF.